The rows below give T cell receptor beta chains drawn from one sample of a study of T cell responses to AZD1222 COVID-19 vaccine. Some clones are missing from TCRdb's copy, which holds only in-frame ones; the method was immunoSEQ multiplex PCR. In the table there are 120,000 or so clones, 75% to 85% of which are singletons. Sequenced here: peripheral blood, sampled 28 days after the second AZD1222 dose. These receptors originate from an adult who received the AZD1222 COVID-19 vaccine. CDR3s include the opening cysteine and the closing phenylalanine or tryptophan. The D gene is left open where the match is weak. The size entry is marked missing in some rows and otherwise reads once, few, many or a size class.

v_gene	len	abundance	d_gene	j_gene	CDR3nt	CDR3aa
TRBV5-1	14	few	TRBD1	TRBJ1-4	TGCGCCAGCAGCCCTACAGGGGCGGAAGAAAAACTGTTTTTT	CASSPTGAEEKLFF
TRBV5-1	13	NA	NA	TRBJ2-1	TGCGCCAGCAGCTTGTCTAGGGAGAATGAGCAGTTCTTC	CASSLSRENEQFF
TRBV5-6	15	once	TRBD1	TRBJ1-3	TGTGCCAGCAGCTGGGACAGCACTCCTGGAAACACCATATATTTT	CASSWDSTPGNTIYF
TRBV12-3/TRBV12-4	12	few	NA	TRBJ1-2	TGTGCCAGCAGTTTTCTGGGGTGGGGCTACACCTTC	CASSFLGWGYTF
TRBV10-3	13	once	NA	TRBJ2-7	TGTGCCATCAGCCTAGGGACCCCCTACGAGCAGTACTTC	CAISLGTPYEQYF
TRBV30	14	NA	TRBD1	TRBJ1-1	TGTGCCTGGAGGAGACAGGGGGTTGACCCTGAAGCTTTCTTT	CAWRRQGVDPEAFF
TRBV5-1	15	NA	TRBD1	TRBJ1-6	TGCGCCAGCAGCTCCTGGACAGGGATGAATTCACCCCTCCACTTT	CASSSWTGMNSPLHF
TRBV13	16	NA	TRBD1	TRBJ1-1	TGTGCCAGCAGCGAACAGGGGGCCCCCGGGGGCACTGAAGCTTTCTTT	CASSEQGAPGGTEAFF
TRBV5-5	16	NA	NA	TRBJ1-6	TGTGCCAGCAGCTTGAGGGTTCAGGTCGGGAATTCACCCCTCCACTTT	CASSLRVQVGNSPLHF
TRBV4-3	16	few	NA	TRBJ1-1	TGCGCCAGCAGCCAAGAGGCAGGAGGCATGCTCGTTGAAGCTTTCTTT	CASSQEAGGMLVEAFF
TRBV7-2	13	once	NA	TRBJ1-2	TGTGCCAGCACCCCCTCCGGAAGCTATGGCTACACCTTC	CASTPSGSYGYTF
TRBV9	12	once	NA	TRBJ2-1	TGTGCCAGCAGAGACATTTACAATGAGCAGTTCTTC	CASRDIYNEQFF
TRBV6-5	14	NA	TRBD1	TRBJ1-5	TGTGCCAGCAGCCTAGGGACAGGGAGTCAGCCCCAGCATTTT	CASSLGTGSQPQHF
TRBV7-2	14	NA	NA	TRBJ1-2	TGTGCCAGCAGCTTAGTGGCGAACTCCTATGGCTACACCTTC	CASSLVANSYGYTF
TRBV3-1/TRBV3-2	18	NA	NA	TRBJ1-5	TGTGCCAGCAGCCAAGGTCCAGGACTCTCTTATAGCAATCAGCCCCAGCATTTT	CASSQGPGLSYSNQPQHF
TRBV4-1	16	NA	NA	TRBJ2-7	TGCGCCAGCAGGGCCCTCTCGGTCTCCAAGGCCAACGAGCAGTACTTC	CASRALSVSKANEQYF
TRBV30	13	NA	NA	TRBJ1-1	TGTGCCTGGAGCGAGGACCTAGACACTGAAGCTTTCTTT	CAWSEDLDTEAFF
TRBV4-1	14	NA	TRBD1	TRBJ2-7	TGCGCCAGCAGCCGAACCGGGACAGCCTACGAGCAGTACTTC	CASSRTGTAYEQYF
TRBV7-2	15	NA	TRBD1	TRBJ1-2	TGTGCCAGCAGCTTAAAGACAGGGGATAACTATGGCTACACCTTC	CASSLKTGDNYGYTF
TRBV28	16	NA	TRBD1	TRBJ1-2	TGTGCCAGCAGTCCGCTGACAGGGGGCGTCGACTATGGCTACACCTTC	CASSPLTGGVDYGYTF
TRBV9	12	NA	TRBD1	TRBJ1-2	TGTGCCAGCAGCGTAGGGGACAGGGGCTACACCTTC	CASSVGDRGYTF
TRBV7-2	18	NA	TRBD1	TRBJ1-1	TGTGCCAGCAGCTTATTAGGGACAGGGGGCGGTCGAGCCTCAGAAGCTTTCTTT	CASSLLGTGGGRASEAFF
TRBV5-1	15	NA	NA	TRBJ1-3	TGCGCCAGCAGCTTGGCTCCGGAATCTGGAAACACCATATATTTT	CASSLAPESGNTIYF
TRBV6-5	14	NA	NA	TRBJ2-5	TGTGCCAGCAGTTACTCGTCCAGCCAAGAGACCCAGTACTTC	CASSYSSSQETQYF
TRBV6-5	15	NA	TRBD2	TRBJ2-5	TGTGCCAGCAGTAGTAGCGGGGATGTTCGAGAGACCCAGTACTTC	CASSSSGDVRETQYF
TRBV7-2	14	NA	NA	TRBJ2-7	TGTGCCAGCAGCTTTGTACAGGGATCCTACGAGCAGTACTTC	CASSFVQGSYEQYF
TRBV19	15	NA	NA	TRBJ1-5	TGTGCCAGTAGTATGGGTAGGGGGTTTGAACAGCCCCAGCATTTT	CASSMGRGFEQPQHF
TRBV11-2	16	NA	TRBD2	TRBJ2-1	TGTGCCAGCAGCTTAAGCCCCGTGGGGGGGGTGAATGAGCAGTTCTTC	CASSLSPVGGVNEQFF
TRBV14	14	NA	NA	TRBJ2-5	TGTGCCAGCAGCCGCAGGGTGTACCAAGAGACCCAGTACTTC	CASSRRVYQETQYF
TRBV5-1	16	NA	NA	TRBJ1-3	TGCGCCAGCAGCCGTGAAGGGGGTAAAAGAGGAAACACCATATATTTT	CASSREGGKRGNTIYF
TRBV19	15	NA	NA	TRBJ1-3	TGTGCCAGTACCAAGACGGACGGCTCTGGAAACACCATATATTTT	CASTKTDGSGNTIYF
TRBV7-9	15	NA	NA	TRBJ1-5	TGTGCCAGCAGCAAGCAACAGGGAGGCAATCAGCCCCAGCATTTT	CASSKQQGGNQPQHF
TRBV7-2	15	NA	NA	TRBJ1-1	TGTGCCAGCAGCCCAAGGGCACAGGGTCGAACTGAAGCTTTCTTT	CASSPRAQGRTEAFF
TRBV6-5	14	NA	NA	TRBJ1-1	TGTGCCAGCGTTCTCGGGGGCGAAAACACTGAAGCTTTCTTT	CASVLGGENTEAFF
TRBV7-8	17	NA	TRBD1	TRBJ1-4	TGTGCCAGCAGCTCCGCCGGGACAGGAGTCCCTAATGAAAAACTGTTTTTT	CASSSAGTGVPNEKLFF
TRBV9	18	NA	TRBD2	TRBJ2-3	TGTGCCAGCAGCGCCCTACCCTCGGGGGGGCCTAGCACAGATACGCAGTATTTT	CASSALPSGGPSTDTQYF
TRBV19	13	NA	TRBD1	TRBJ1-2	TGTGCCAGTAGGCCAGGGGGGAACTATGGCTACACCTTC	CASRPGGNYGYTF
TRBV2	11	NA	NA	TRBJ2-3	TGTGCCAGCAATCTGGAAGATACGCAGTATTTT	CASNLEDTQYF
TRBV2	14	NA	NA	TRBJ2-3	TGTGCCAGCAGTGACTTTTTGGGGGCAGATACGCAGTATTTT	CASSDFLGADTQYF
TRBV10-3	14	NA	NA	TRBJ2-7	TGTGCCATCAGTCCTGGACAACAAAATTACGAGCAGTACTTC	CAISPGQQNYEQYF
TRBV28	16	NA	TRBD2	TRBJ2-7	TGTGCCAGCAGTACCTCATCGCGGGGGGGCTCAGGCGAGCAGTACTTC	CASSTSSRGGSGEQYF
TRBV6-5	15	NA	NA	TRBJ2-3	TGTGCCAGCCGGGATCAGAGTTCTAGCACAGATACGCAGTATTTT	CASRDQSSSTDTQYF
TRBV2	11	once	NA	TRBJ1-1	TGTGCCAGCAGTGCGGTATTTGAAGCTTTCTTT	CASSAVFEAFF
TRBV6-5	12	once	NA	TRBJ2-5	TGTGCCAGCGTGGGGATTGAAGAGACCCAGTACTTC	CASVGIEETQYF
TRBV10-3	13	NA	NA	TRBJ1-4	TGTGCCATCAGGGAACCAACTAATGAAAAACTGTTTTTT	CAIREPTNEKLFF
TRBV7-2	15	NA	NA	TRBJ2-5	TGTGCCAGCAGCTCGGCGGGCCAGCTAGGGGAGACCCAGTACTTC	CASSSAGQLGETQYF
TRBV19	17	NA	NA	TRBJ2-5	TGTGCCAGTACCCCCCCTCGCGGCGAAGGGGGTGGAGAGACCCAGTACTTC	CASTPPRGEGGGETQYF
TRBV2	13	NA	TRBD1	TRBJ1-4	TGTGCCAGCGACAGGGACATTAATGAAAAACTGTTTTTT	CASDRDINEKLFF
TRBV6-5	13	once	NA	TRBJ1-1	TGTGCCAGCAGTTACTCAGAGGTGACTGAAGCTTTCTTT	CASSYSEVTEAFF
TRBV10-2	15	NA	TRBD2	TRBJ2-7	TGCGCCAGCAGTGAGCTAGCGGGGGACCCCTACGAGCAGTACTTC	CASSELAGDPYEQYF
TRBV6-5	13	NA	TRBD1	TRBJ1-6	TGTGCCAGCAGCACGACAGGGGTTTCACCCCTCCACTTT	CASSTTGVSPLHF
TRBV28	16	NA	NA	TRBJ1-4	TGTGCCAGCAGTTTAAGGGGGTTGGGTACTAATGAAAAACTGTTTTTT	CASSLRGLGTNEKLFF
TRBV19	13	NA	NA	TRBJ1-1	TGTGCCAGTAGTATTACTGGGCCAGCTGAAGCTTTCTTT	CASSITGPAEAFF
TRBV5-5	15	NA	TRBD1	TRBJ2-5	TGTGCCAGCATTCTCTACCAGGGGGCAGGAGAGACCCAGTACTTC	CASILYQGAGETQYF
TRBV16	14	NA	NA	TRBJ1-2	TGTGCCAGCAGCTTTAACGGTGCTAACTATGGCTACACCTTC	CASSFNGANYGYTF
TRBV7-8	15	NA	NA	TRBJ1-1	TGTGCCAGCAGCGTACCGGGGCCAGGGGACACTGAAGCTTTCTTT	CASSVPGPGDTEAFF
TRBV28	14	NA	NA	TRBJ1-2	TGTGCCAGCAGTTCCTGGATTCTAGCGCAAGGCTACACCTTC	CASSSWILAQGYTF